This section outlines one T cell receptor beta chain sequence together with its context. Its matching antigen is unknown. A multiplex PCR was run with 60 Vbeta primers and 13 Jbeta primers. Sequencing was performed with immunoSEQ multiplex PCR; in TCRdb, only in-frame clones are kept and a portion is missing. The sample lists about 200,000 clones, approximately 79% occurring once. Trimming shortened V by 5 bases and J by 0 bases, and 14 bases separated the two germline ends. The CDR3 has 16 residues. Germline CDR1 is LNHDA and CDR2 is SQIVND (reference sequence). This specimen belongs to a study of cytomegalovirus exposure and HLA in healthy donors. Study-wide points: Indistinguishable V segments, including TRBV6-2 and TRBV6-3, were excluded.

V is TRBV19 and J is TRBJ1-5; possible D gene TRBD1, 5 bases. This clonotype originated in a girl aged 10-17 years in good health and CMV-seropositive. Sequencing input: PBMCs. The CDR3 loop is CASSSTTDLSNQPQHF. In nucleotides, the CDR3 is TGTGCCAGTAGTTCCACGACAGACCTTAGCAATCAGCCCCAGCATTTT.